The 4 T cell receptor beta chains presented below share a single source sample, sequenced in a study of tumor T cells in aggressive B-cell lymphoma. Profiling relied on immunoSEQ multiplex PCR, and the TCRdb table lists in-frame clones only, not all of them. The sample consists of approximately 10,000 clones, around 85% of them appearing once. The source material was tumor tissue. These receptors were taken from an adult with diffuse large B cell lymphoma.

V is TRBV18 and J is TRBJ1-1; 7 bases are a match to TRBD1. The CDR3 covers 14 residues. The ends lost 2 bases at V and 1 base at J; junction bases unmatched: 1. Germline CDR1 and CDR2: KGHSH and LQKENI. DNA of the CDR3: TGTGCCAGCTCACCAGGGACAGAGAACACTGAAGCTTTCTTT. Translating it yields CASSPGTENTEAFF.

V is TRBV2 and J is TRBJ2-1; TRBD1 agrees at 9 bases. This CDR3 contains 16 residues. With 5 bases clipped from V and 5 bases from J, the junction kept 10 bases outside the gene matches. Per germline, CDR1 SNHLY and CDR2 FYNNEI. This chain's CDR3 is CASSYRRDRANNEQFF. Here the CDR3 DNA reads TGTGCCAGCAGTTACCGCCGGGACAGGGCAAACAATGAGCAGTTCTTC.

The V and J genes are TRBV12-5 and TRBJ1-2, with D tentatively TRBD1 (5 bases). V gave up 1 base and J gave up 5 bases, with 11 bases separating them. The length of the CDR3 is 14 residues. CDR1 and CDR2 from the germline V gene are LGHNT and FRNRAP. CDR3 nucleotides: TGTGCTAGTGGTTTGGACAGTCGGGGGTATGGCTACACCTTC. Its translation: CASGLDSRGYGYTF.

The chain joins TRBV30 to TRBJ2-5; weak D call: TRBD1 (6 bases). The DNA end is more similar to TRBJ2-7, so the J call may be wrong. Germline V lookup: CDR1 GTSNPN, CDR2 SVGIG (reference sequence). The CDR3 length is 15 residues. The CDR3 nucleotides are TGTGCCTACAATCTCGGGGCAGGGGTAGGGTACGAGCAGTACTTC. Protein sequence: CAYNLGAGVGYEQYF.